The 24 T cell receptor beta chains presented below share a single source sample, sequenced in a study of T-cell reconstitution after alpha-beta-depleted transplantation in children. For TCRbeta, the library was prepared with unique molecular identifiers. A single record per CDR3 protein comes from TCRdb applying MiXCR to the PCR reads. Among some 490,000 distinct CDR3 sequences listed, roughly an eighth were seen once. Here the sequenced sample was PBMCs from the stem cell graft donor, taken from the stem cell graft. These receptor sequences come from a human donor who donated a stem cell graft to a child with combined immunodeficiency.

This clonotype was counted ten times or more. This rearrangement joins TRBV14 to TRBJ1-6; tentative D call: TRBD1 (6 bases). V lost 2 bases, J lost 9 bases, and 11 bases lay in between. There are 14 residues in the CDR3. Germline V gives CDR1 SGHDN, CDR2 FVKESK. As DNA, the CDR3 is TGTGCCAGCAGCCAATACAGGGATGGTTCACCCCTCCACTTT. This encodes CASSQYRDGSPLHF.

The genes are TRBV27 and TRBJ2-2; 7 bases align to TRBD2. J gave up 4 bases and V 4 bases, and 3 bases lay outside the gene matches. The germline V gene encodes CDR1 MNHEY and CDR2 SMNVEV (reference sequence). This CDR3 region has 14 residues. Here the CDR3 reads CASSWTSSTGELFF. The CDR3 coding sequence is TGTGCCAGCAGTTGGACTAGTAGCACCGGGGAGCTGTTTTTT.

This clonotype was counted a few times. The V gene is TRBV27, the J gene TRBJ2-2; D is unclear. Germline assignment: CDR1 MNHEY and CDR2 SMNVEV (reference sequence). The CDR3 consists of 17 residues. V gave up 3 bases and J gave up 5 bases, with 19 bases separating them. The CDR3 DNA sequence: TGTGCCAGCAGTTTTACGGTCCCTCAATATTTAACCGGGGAGCTGTTTTTT. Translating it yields CASSFTVPQYLTGELFF.

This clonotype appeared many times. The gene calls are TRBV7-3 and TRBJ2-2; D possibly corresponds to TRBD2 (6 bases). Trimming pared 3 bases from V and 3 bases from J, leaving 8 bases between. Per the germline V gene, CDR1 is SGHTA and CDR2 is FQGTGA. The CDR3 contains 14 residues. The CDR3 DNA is TGTGCCAGCAGCTTCGGAGGGGACACCGGGGAGCTGTTTTTT. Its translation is CASSFGGDTGELFF.

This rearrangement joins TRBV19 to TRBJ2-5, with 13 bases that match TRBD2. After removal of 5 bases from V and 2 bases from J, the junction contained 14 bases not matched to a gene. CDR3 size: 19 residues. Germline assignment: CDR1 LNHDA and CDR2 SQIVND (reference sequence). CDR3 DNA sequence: TGTGCCAGTAGTGTACTATTCCCGGGACTAGCGGGATTGCAAGAGACCCAGTACTTC. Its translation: CASSVLFPGLAGLQETQYF.

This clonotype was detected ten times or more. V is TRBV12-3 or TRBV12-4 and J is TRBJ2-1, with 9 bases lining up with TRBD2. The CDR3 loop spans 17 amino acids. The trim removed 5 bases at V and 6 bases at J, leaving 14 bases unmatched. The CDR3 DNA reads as TGTGCCAGCAGTCCTAGCAGGTTTCTAGCGGGGCTCAATGAGCAGTTCTTC. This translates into CASSPSRFLAGLNEQFF.

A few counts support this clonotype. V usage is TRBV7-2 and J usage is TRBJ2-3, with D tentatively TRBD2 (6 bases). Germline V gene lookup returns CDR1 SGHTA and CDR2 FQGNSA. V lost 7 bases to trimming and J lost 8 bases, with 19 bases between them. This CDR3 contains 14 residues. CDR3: CASKRSGEEGTQYF. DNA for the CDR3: TGTGCCAGCAAAAGATCTGGGGAGGAGGGTACGCAGTATTTT.

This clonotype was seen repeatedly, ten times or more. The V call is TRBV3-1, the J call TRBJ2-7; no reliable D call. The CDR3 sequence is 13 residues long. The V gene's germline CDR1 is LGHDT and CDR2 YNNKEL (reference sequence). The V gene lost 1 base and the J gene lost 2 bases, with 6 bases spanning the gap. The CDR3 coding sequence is TGTGCCAGCAGCCAAGCTGGACCCTACGAGCAGTACTTC. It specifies CASSQAGPYEQYF.

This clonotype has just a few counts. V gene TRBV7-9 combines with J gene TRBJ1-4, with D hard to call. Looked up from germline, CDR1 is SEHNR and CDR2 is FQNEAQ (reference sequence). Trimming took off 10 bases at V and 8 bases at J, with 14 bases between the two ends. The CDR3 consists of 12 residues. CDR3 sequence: CATLDFSEKLFF. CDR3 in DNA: TGTGCCACCCTAGACTTTTCGGAAAAACTGTTTTTT.

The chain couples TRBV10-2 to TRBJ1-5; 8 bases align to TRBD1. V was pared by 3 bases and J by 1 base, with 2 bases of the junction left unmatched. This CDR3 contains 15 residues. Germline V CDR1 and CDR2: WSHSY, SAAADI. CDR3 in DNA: TGCGCCAGCAGTGACGGACAGGGAAGCAATCAGCCCCAGCATTTT. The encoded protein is CASSDGQGSNQPQHF.

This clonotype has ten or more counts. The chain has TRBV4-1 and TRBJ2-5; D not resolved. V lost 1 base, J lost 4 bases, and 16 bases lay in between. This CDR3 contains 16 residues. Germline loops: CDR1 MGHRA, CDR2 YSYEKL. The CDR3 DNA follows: TGCGCCAGCAGCCAAGTAGGTGGGCTGGAGCGAGAGACCCAGTACTTC. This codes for CASSQVGGLERETQYF.

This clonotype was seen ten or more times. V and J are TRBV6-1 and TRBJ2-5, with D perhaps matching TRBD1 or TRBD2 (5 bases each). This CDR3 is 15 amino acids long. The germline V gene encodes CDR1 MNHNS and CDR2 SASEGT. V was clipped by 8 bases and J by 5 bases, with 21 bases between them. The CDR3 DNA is TGTGCCAGCCGTCCCTCTGGATGGGGGTGGGAGACCCAGTACTTC. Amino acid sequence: CASRPSGWGWETQYF.

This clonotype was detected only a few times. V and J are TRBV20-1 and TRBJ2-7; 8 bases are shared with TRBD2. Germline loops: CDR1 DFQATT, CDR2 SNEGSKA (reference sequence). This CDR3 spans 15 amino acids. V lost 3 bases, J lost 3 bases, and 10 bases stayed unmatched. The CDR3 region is CSASIPSGSVYEQYF. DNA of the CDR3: TGCAGTGCTAGTATACCCAGCGGGAGTGTCTACGAGCAGTACTTC.

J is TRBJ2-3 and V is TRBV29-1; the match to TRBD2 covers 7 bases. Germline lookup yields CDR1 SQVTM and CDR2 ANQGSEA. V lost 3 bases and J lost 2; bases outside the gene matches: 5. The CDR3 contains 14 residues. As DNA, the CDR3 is TGCAGCGTTGATCTCCTAGCGGACACAGATACGCAGTATTTT. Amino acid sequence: CSVDLLADTDTQYF.

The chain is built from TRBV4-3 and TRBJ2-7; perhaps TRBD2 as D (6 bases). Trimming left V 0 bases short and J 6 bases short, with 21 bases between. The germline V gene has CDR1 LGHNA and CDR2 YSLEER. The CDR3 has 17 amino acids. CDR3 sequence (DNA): TGCGCCAGCAGCCAAGATCTCGGAGCGGAGGGAGCGGCCGAGCAGTACTTC. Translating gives CASSQDLGAEGAAEQYF.

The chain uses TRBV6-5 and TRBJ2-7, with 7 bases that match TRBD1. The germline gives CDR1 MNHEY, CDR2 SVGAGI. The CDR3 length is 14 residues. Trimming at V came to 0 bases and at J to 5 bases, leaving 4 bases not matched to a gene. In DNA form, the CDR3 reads TGTGCCAGCAGTTACTCGGTAGGGGGCAACGAGCAGTACTTC. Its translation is CASSYSVGGNEQYF.

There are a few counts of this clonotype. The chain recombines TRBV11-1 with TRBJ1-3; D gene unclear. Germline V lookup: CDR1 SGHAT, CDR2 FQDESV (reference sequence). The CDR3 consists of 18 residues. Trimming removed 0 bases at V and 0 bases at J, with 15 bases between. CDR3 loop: CASSLAPGGRSSGNTIYF. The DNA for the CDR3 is TGTGCCAGCAGCTTAGCGCCGGGAGGCAGGAGCTCTGGAAACACCATATATTTT.

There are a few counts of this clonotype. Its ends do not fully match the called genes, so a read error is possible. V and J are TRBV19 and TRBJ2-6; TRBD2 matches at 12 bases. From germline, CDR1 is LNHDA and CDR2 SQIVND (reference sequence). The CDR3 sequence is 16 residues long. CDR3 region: CASSSGRAYGANVLTF. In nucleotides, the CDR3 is TGTGCCAGCTCTAGCGGGAGGGCCTACGGGGCCAACGTCCTGACTTTT. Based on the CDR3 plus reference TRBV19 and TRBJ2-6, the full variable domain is DGGITQSPKYLFRKEGQNVTLSCEQNLNHDAMYWYRQDPGQGLRLIYYSQIVNDFQKGDIAEGYSVSREKKESFPLTVTSAQKNPTAFYLCASSSGRAYGANVLTFGAGSRLTVL.

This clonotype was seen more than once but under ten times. In nucleotides, the CDR3 is TGCAGTGCTAGAGATGGGTTTGGCCTAAGTAATGAGCAGTTCTTC. The encoded protein is CSARDGFGLSNEQFF. The rearrangement joins TRBV20-1 to TRBJ2-1, with D unclear. Between the trimmed V and J ends, which lost 0 bases and 7 bases, there was a span of 16 bases. From germline, CDR1 is DFQATT and CDR2 SNEGSKA (reference sequence). The CDR3 runs to 15 residues.

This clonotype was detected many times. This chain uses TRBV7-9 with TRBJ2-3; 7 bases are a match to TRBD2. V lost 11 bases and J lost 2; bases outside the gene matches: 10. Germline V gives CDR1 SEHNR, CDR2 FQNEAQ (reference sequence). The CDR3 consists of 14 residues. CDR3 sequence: CACAGEKDTDTQYF. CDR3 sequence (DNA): TGTGCCTGCGCGGGGGAGAAGGACACAGATACGCAGTATTTT. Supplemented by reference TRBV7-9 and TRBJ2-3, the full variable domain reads DTGVSQNPRHKITKRGQNVTFRCDPISEHNRLYWYRQTLGQGPEFLTYFQNEAQLEKSRLLSDRFSAERPKGSFSTLEIQRTEQGDSAMYLCACAGEKDTDTQYFGPGTRLTVL.

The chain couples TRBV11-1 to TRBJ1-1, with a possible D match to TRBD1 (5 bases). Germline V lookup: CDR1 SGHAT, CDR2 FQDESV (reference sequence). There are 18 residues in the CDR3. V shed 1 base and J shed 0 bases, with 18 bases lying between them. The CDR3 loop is CASSLGAGSGSMNTEAFF. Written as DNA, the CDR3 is TGTGCCAGCAGCTTAGGGGCAGGGAGCGGCTCCATGAACACTGAAGCTTTCTTT.

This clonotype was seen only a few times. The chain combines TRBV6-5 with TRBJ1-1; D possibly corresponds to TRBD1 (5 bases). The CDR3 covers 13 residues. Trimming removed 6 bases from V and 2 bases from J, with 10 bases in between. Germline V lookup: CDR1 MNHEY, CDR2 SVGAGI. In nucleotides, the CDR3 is TGTGCCAGCAGGCGAGACAGAAACACTGAAGCTTTCTTT. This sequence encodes CASRRDRNTEAFF.

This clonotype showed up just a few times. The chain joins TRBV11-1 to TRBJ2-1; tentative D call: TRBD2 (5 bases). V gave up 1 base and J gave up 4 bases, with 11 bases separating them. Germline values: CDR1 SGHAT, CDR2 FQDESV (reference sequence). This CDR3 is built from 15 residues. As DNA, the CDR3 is TGTGCCAGCAGCTTAGAGGCGGGCCGATACAATGAGCAGTTCTTC. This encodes CASSLEAGRYNEQFF.

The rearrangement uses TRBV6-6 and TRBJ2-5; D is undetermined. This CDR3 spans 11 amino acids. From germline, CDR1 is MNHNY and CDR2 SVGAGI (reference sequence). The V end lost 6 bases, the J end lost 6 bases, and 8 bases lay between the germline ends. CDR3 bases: TGTGCCAGCAGGTTCTCAAAGACCCAGTACTTC. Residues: CASRFSKTQYF.